This T cell receptor beta chain was retrieved from a study of cytomegalovirus exposure and HLA in healthy donors. Study observations and caveats: Reports indicate that TCR beta sequences accurately predicted the HLA-A and HLA-B alleles of most subjects.

Vbeta (60) and Jbeta (13) primers were used in the PCR. The data were produced by immunoSEQ multiplex PCR, yet TCRdb's version contains in-frame clones alone and is incomplete. The table lists 95,000 to 100,000 clones, 76% of them singletons. As concerns this clone: Antigen specificity is unknown.

The CDR3 covers 13 residues. The V gene lost 3 bases and the J gene lost 0 bases, with 7 bases spanning the gap. CDR1 is SGHNT and CDR2 is YYREEE in the germline V gene (reference sequence). Sequencing was performed on PBMCs. The chain carries TRBV5-4 and TRBJ2-7; the D gene is possibly TRBD2 (5 bases). The TCR sequence derives from a man between 40 and 49 years old in good health and CMV-seronegative. DNA for the CDR3: TGTGCCAGCAGCTACGGGGTCTCCTACGAGCAGTACTTC. Translation: CASSYGVSYEQYF.